This note documents a single T cell receptor (beta chain) sequence. Antigen specificity is unknown. The length of the CDR3 is 14 residues. Germline loops: CDR1 MDHEN, CDR2 SYDVKM. The ends were cut back, 10 bases at V and 5 bases at J, with 18 bases in the middle. The data derive from a study of high-grade serous ovarian cancer treatment subgroups. About the study: Mean per sample: around 13,000 reads, about 7,500 unique TCR beta rearrangements. Findings and limits, study-wide: Higher neoantigen levels went with greater TCR clonal relatedness. Different patients shared almost no repertoire; same-patient tumors shared about 0.1 to 0.79. Bulk tumor TCR sequencing gave no spatial information.

Tumor samples were taken before definitive surgery or chemotherapy. The table came from immunoSEQ multiplex PCR; TCRdb's copy has only in-frame clones and leaves some out. The table shows some 7,700 clones, with roughly three quarters occurring only once. The clonotype comes from a human donor with high-grade serous ovarian cancer. The chain joins TRBV28 to TRBJ1-3; the D gene is possibly TRBD1 (6 bases). Sequencing input: tumor tissue. CDR3 coding DNA: TGTGCCACCCTGGGGGGGGCGACGAGAAACACCATATATTTT. It encodes CATLGGATRNTIYF.